Reported below is one TCR beta chain. Its specificity is not known. A much larger clone differs by one base, so this may be a read error. This entry belongs to a study of tumor-infiltrating lymphocytes in primary liver carcinoma. Study in general: Primary liver carcinomas in the patients were surgically resected. The patient group consisted of men and women aged 30 to 69 years.

TCR beta cDNA was made from 400 to 500 ng total RNA with a constant-region primer. Researchers made the TCR beta libraries by running three nested multiplex PCR rounds with slightly modified ARM-PCR. TCRdb reprocessed the multiplex PCR reads with MiXCR, giving one entry per CDR3 protein. The sample carries about 350,000 distinct CDR3 sequences, roughly 61% recorded once. Study findings and constraints: Tumor samples exhibited a significantly greater top-250-clone fraction than blood samples (p = 0.039). Compared with tumor region pairs, tumor-adjacent and tumor-blood pairs overlapped less.

Unsorted whole blood served as the source of blood RNA, and germline DNA was extracted as well. The TCR was taken from a man between 35 and 55 years old with primary liver carcinoma and hepatitis B virus infection. The source material was peripheral blood.

CDR3 nucleotide sequence: TGTGCCACCCAGGCGAGAATGGACACAGATACGCAGTATTTT. Its translation is CATQARMDTDTQYF. The V call is TRBV2, the J call TRBJ2-3; D gene uncertain. The CDR3 is 14 amino acids. The germline gives CDR1 SNHLY, CDR2 FYNNEI. V was cut by 10 bases and J by 2 bases, with 16 bases left in between.